Here is one T cell receptor (beta chain) with its context. Ten or more counts support this clonotype. Its antigen remains undetermined. No qualities accompany the bases; no much larger clone lies one base away. The data were obtained in a study of early T cells in non-severe SARS-CoV-2 infection (dated by TCRdb to the early 2020s). Study-wide context: TCR sequencing used bulk RNA from unsorted whole blood, so alpha and beta chains could not be paired. Results the study describes overall, beyond this receptor: VDJdb matching was skewed toward anti-spike CD8 responses and likely underestimated virus-specific expansions, missing private and CD4 specificities.

Libraries were prepared through 5' RACE. The instrument given in TCRdb is NextSeq 500. The TCR library protocol attached unique molecular identifiers to individual cDNA molecules to correct for sequencing error and PCR bias. Both TCR alpha and beta chains were sequenced, and tight co-correlation was observed between alpha and beta sequence abundances in each sample. The authors processed their data as follows. V gene, J gene and CDR3 annotation of TCR sequences was performed with Decombinator V4. Expanded TCRs were defined as changing significantly between any two time points under a Poisson model with p below 0.0001. TCR abundances were normalised to the total number of TCRs sequenced in each sample and reported as counts per million. TRAV1-2 paired with TRAJ12, TRAJ20 or TRAJ33 defined MAIT TCRs, while TRAV10 paired with TRAJ18 defined iNKT TCRs. VDJdb, accessed 1 November 2021, was searched for CMV, EBV and SARS-CoV-2 annotated TCRs, with TCRs annotated for multiple antigens excluded. TCRdb redid the processing of the public reads, applying fastp at Q25 and MiXCR, and retained in-frame beta chains. Records with the same CDR3 protein are collapsed into one entry carrying the most frequent genes and DNA. The V and J calls reflect TCRdb's pipeline rather than the authors' work. The sample has tens of thousands of distinct CDR3 sequences on record, around 9.1% of them singletons. The ten largest make up under 5.5% of the sample.

This was a case-control study nested in a cohort of healthcare workers in London, UK, who had nasopharyngeal swab PCR tests and blood samples taken every week. Healthcare workers were enrolled in the week of the UK lockdown, from 23 to 31 March 2020, and were followed every week for up to roughly 15 weeks. The CDR3 goes from the cysteine to the phenylalanine over 16 residues. Only CDR3 DNA remains: 48 bases, in frame from the first base. Reading the germline V gene gives CDR1 MNHNS and CDR2 SASEGT. V has 11 bases trimmed and J has 1 base trimmed; junction bases matching no gene number 12. The sample was whole blood. The chain is made from TRBV6-1 and TRBJ2-2; 8 bases in between match TRBD1. This clonotype was sampled from an adult who was a healthcare worker with PCR-confirmed SARS-CoV-2 infection or an uninfected control (not recorded which). The DNA sequence is TGTGCCGGACGGGTTACCGGACAGGGGAACACCGGGGAGCTGTTTTTT. The resulting protein is CAGRVTGQGNTGELFF.